This paragraph reports one T cell receptor beta chain. As yet, its antigen is unknown. The treatment here: oral pan-JAK inhibitor, 5-10 mg twice daily. RNA extraction and reverse transcription yielded cDNA as sequencing template. The method was immunoSEQ multiplex PCR; TCRdb's version includes in-frame clones alone and lacks a portion of them. The sample carries about 210,000 clones, 40% to 45% recorded once. V dropped 7 bases and J dropped 4; count of bases not matched to a gene: 14. Germline V gene data show CDR1 as SQVTM and CDR2 as ANQGSEA. The CDR3 consists of 16 residues. The sample comes from a study of CD8+ T cells in alopecia areata. Study-level information: Twice daily, treated patients received 5 to 10 mg of oral tofacitinib. Treatment with tofacitinib (6 to 18 months) was followed by 6 months off drug.

Study-wide findings and caveats: Tofacitinib did not eliminate many expanded lesional clones from scalp or blood.

The genes are TRBV29-1 and TRBJ2-2; 8 positions agree with TRBD1. The source was CD4+ T cells sorted from blood, collected around week 37, from a patient treated with tofacitinib. The receptor was derived from a human donor with alopecia areata. The CDR3 loop is CSAAGRTGQSTGELFF. CDR3 DNA: TGCAGCGCCGCTGGAAGGACAGGGCAGAGCACCGGGGAGCTGTTTTTT.